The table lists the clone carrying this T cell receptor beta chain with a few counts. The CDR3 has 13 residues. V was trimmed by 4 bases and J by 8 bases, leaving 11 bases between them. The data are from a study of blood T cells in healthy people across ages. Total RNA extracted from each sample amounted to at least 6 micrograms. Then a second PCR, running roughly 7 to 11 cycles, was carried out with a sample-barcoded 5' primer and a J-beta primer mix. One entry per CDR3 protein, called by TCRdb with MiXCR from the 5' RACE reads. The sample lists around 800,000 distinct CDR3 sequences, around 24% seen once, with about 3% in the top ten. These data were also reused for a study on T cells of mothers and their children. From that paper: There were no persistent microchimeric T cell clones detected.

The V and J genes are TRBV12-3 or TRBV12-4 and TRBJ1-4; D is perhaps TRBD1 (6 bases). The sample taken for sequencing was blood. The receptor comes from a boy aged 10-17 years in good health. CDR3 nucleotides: TGTGCCAGCAGTTCAGGGGCGGGGGAAAAACTGTTTTTT. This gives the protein CASSSGAGEKLFF.